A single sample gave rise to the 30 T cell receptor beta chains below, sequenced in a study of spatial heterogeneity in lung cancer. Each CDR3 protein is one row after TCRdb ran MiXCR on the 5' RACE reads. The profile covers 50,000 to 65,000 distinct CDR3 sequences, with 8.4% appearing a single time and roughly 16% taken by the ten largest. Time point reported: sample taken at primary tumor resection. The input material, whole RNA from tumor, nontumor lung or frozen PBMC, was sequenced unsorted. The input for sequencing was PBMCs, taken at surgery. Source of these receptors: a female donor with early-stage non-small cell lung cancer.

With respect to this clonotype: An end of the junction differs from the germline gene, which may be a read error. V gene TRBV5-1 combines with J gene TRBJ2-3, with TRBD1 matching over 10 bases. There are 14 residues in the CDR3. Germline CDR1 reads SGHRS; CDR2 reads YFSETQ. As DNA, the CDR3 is TGCGCCAGTTCCCGGGACAGGGGCACGGATACGCAGTATTTT. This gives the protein CASSRDRGTDTQYF. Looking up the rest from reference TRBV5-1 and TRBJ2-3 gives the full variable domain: KAGVTQTPRYLIKTRGQQVTLSCSPISGHRSVSWYQQTPGQGLQFLFEYFSETQRNKGNFPGRFSGRQFSNSRSEMNVSTLELGDSALYLCASSRDRGTDTQYFGPGTRLTVL.

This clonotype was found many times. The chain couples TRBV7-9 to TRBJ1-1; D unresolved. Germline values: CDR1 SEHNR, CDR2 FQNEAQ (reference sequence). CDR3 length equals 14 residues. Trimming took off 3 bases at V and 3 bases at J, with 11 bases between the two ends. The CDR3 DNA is TGTGCCAGCAGCTTGGGTCGAAGCGACACTGAAGCTTTCTTT. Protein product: CASSLGRSDTEAFF.

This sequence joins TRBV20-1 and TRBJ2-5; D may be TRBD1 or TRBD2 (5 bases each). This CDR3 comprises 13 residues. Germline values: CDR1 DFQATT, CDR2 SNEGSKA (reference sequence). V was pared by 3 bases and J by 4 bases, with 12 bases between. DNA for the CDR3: TGCAGTGCTAGTACCCGGGACCTAGAGACCCAGTACTTC. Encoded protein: CSASTRDLETQYF.

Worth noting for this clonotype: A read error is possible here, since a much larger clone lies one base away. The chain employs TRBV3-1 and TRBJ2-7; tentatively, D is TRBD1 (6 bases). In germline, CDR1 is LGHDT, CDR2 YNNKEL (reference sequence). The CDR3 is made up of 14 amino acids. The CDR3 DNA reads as TGTGCCAGCAGCCGACAGGTGAGCTCCTACGCGCAGTACTTC. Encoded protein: CASSRQVSSYAQYF.

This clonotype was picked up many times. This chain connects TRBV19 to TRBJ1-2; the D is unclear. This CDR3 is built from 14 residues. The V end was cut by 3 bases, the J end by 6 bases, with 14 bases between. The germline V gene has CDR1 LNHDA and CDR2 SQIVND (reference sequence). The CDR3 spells CASSISGGFDGYTF. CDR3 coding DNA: TGTGCCAGTAGTATTTCGGGTGGCTTCGATGGCTACACCTTC.

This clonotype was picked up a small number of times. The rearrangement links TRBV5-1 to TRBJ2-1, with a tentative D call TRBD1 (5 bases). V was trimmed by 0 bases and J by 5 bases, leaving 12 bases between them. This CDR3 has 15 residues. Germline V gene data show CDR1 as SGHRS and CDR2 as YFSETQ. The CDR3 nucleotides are TGCGCCAGCAGCTTGGACAGGTTTACCAACAATGAGCAGTTCTTC. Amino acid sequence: CASSLDRFTNNEQFF.

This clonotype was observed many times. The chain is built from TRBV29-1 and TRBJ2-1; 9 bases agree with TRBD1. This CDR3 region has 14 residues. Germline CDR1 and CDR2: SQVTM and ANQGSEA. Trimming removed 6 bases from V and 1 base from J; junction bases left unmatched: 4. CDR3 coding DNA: TGCAGCGTGACGACAGGGGGGTCCTACAATGAGCAGTTCTTC. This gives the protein CSVTTGGSYNEQFF.

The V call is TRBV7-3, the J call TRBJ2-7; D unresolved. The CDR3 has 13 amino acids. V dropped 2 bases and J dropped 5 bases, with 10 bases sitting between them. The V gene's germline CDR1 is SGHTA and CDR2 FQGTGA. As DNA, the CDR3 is TGTGCCAGCAGCTTAGCCCTAGGGAACGAGCAGTACTTC. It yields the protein CASSLALGNEQYF.

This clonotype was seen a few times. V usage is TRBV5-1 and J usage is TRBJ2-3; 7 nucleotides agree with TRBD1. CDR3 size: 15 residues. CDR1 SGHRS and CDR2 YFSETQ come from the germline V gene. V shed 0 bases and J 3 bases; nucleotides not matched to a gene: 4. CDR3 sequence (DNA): TGCGCCAGCAGCTTGGAGGGGGCGGCGACAGATACGCAGTATTTT. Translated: CASSLEGAATDTQYF.

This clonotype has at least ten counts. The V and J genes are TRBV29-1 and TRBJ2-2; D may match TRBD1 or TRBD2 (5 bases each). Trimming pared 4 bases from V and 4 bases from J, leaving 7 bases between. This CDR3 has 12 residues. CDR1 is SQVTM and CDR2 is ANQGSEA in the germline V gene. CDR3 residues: CSVVGTTGELFF. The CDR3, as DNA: TGCAGCGTTGTGGGGACCACCGGGGAGCTGTTTTTT.

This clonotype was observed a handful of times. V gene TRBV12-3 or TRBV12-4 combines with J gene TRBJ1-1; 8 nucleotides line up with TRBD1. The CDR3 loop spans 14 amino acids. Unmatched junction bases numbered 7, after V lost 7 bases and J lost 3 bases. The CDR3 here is CASTPTGAYTEAFF. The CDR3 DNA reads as TGTGCCAGCACCCCGACAGGGGCTTACACTGAAGCTTTCTTT.

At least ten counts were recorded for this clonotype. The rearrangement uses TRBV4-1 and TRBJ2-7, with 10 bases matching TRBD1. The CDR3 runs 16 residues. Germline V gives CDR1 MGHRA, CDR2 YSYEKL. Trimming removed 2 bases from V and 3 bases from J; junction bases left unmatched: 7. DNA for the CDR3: TGCGCCAGCAGCCAAACCGAACGGACAGGGGGCTACGAGCAGTACTTC. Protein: CASSQTERTGGYEQYF.

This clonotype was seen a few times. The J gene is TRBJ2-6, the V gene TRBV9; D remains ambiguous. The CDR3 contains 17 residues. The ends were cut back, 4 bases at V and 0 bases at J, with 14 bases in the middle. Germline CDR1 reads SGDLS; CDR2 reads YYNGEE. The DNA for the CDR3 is TGTGCCAGCAGCCCTGACCCGGGTATCTCTGGGGCCAACGTCCTGACTTTC. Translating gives CASSPDPGISGANVLTF. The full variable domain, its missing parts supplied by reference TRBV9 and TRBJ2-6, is DSGVTQTPKHLITATGQRVTLRCSPRSGDLSVYWYQQSLDQGLQFLIQYYNGEERAKGNILERFSAQQFPDLHSELNLSSLELGDSALYFCASSPDPGISGANVLTFGAGSRLTVL.

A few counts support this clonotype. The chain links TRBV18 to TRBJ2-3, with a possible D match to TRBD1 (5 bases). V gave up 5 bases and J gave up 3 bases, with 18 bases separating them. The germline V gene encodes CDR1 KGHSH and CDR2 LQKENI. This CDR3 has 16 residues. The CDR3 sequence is CASSSRTSLGTDTQYF. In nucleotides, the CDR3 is TGTGCCAGCTCATCCCGGACATCCTTAGGAACAGATACGCAGTATTTT.

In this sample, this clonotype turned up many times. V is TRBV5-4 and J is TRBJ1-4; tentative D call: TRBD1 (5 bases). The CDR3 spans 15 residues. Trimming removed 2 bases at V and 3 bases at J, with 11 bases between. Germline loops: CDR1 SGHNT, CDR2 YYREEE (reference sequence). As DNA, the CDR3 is TGTGCCAGCAGCTTCGGAGGGGAGGCTAATGAAAAACTGTTTTTT. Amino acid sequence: CASSFGGEANEKLFF. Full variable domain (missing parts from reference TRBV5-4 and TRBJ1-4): ETGVTQSPTHLIKTRGQQVTLRCSSQSGHNTVSWYQQALGQGPQFIFQYYREEENGRGNFPPRFSGLQFPNYSSELNVNALELDDSALYLCASSFGGEANEKLFFGSGTQLSVL.

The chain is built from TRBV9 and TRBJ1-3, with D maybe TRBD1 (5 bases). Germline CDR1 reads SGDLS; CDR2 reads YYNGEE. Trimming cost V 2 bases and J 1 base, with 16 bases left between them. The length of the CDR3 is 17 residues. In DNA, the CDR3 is TGTGCCAGCAGCGTTTCCCCAGGGCTGGAATCTGGAAACACCATATATTTT. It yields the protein CASSVSPGLESGNTIYF.

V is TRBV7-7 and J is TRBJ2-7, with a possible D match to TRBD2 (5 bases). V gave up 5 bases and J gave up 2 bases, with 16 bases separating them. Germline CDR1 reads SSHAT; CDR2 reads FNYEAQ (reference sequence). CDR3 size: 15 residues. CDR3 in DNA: TGTGCCAGCAGCCCGCCGGGGTCAGGAACCTACGAGCAGTACTTC. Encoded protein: CASSPPGSGTYEQYF. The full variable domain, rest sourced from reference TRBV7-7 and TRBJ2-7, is GAGVSQSPRYKVTKRGQDVTLRCDPISSHATLYWYQQALGQGPEFLTYFNYEAQPDKSGLPSDRFSAERPEGSISTLTIQRTEQRDSAMYRCASSPPGSGTYEQYFGPGTRLTVT.

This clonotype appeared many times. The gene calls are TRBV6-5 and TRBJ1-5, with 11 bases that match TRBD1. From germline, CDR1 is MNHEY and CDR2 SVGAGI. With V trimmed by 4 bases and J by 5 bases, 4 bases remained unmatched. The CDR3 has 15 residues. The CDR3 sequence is CASSSRTGGDQPQHF. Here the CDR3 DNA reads TGTGCCAGCAGTTCCAGGACAGGGGGCGATCAGCCCCAGCATTTT.

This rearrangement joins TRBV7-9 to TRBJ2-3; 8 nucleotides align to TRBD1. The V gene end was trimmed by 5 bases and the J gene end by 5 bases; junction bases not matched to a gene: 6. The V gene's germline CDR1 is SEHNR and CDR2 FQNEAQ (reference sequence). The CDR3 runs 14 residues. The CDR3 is CASSHGQGGDTQYF. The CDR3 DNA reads TGTGCCAGCAGCCACGGACAGGGAGGAGATACGCAGTATTTT.

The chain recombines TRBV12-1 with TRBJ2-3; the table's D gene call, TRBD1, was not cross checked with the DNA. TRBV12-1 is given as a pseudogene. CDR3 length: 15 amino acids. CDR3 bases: TGTGCCAGCAGCAAAGACAGGAGAAGCACAGATACGCAGTATTTT. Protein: CASSKDRRSTDTQYF.

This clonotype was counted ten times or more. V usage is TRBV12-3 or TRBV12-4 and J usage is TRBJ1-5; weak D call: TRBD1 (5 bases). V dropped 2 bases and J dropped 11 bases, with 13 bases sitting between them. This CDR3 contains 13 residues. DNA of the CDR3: TGTGCCAGCAGTTTATTGGGGGAATCAGCCCAGCATTTT. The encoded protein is CASSLLGESAQHF.

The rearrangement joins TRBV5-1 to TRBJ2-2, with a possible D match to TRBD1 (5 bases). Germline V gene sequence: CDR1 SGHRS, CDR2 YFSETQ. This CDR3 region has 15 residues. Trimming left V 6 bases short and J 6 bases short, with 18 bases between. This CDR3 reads CASTVQGRSPGELFF. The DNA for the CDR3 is TGCGCCAGCACCGTTCAGGGAAGGTCTCCCGGGGAGCTGTTTTTT.

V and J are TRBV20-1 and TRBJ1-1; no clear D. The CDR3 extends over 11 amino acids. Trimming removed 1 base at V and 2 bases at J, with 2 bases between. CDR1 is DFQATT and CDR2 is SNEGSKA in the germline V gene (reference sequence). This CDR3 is CSARGNTEAFF. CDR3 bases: TGCAGTGCTAGAGGTAACACTGAAGCTTTCTTT.

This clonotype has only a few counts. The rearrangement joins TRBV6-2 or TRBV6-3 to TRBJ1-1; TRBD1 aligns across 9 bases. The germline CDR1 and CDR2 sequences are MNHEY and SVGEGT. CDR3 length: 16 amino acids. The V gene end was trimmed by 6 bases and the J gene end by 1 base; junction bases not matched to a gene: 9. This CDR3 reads CASRQHAGQGNTEAFF. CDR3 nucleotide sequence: TGTGCCAGCAGACAACACGCGGGACAGGGGAACACTGAAGCTTTCTTT.

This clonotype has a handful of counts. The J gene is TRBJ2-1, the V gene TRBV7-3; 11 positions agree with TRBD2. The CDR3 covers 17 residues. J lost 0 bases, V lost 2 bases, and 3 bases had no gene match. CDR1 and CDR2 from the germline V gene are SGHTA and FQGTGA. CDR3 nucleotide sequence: TGTGCCAGCAGCTTATCTAGCGGGAGGTCCTCCTACAATGAGCAGTTCTTC. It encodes CASSLSSGRSSYNEQFF.

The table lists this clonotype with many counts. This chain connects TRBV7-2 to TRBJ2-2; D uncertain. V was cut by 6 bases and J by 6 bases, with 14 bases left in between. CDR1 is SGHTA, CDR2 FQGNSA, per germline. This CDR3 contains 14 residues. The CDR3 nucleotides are TGTGCCAGCAGGCTCGCCGGGCCTGCCGGGGAGCTGTTTTTT. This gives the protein CASRLAGPAGELFF.

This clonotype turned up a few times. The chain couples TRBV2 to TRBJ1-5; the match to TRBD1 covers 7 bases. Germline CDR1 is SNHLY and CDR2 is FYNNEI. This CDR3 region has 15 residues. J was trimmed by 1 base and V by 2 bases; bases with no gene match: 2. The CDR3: CASSEYRGSNQPQHF. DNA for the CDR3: TGTGCCAGCAGTGAATACAGGGGAAGCAATCAGCCCCAGCATTTT.

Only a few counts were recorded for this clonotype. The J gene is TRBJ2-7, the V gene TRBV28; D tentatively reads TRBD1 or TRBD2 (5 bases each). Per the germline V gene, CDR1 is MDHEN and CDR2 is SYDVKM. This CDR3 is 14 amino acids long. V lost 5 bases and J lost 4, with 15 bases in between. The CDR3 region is CASSPGRPGYEQYV. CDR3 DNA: TGTGCCAGCAGTCCGGGACGACCTGGGTACGAGCAGTACGTC.

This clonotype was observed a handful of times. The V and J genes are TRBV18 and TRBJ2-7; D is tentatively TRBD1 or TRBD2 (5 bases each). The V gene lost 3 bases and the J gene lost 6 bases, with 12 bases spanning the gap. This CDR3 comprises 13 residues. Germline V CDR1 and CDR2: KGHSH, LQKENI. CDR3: CASSPTTGREQYF. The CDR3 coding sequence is TGTGCCAGCTCACCCACGACGGGGCGCGAGCAGTACTTC.

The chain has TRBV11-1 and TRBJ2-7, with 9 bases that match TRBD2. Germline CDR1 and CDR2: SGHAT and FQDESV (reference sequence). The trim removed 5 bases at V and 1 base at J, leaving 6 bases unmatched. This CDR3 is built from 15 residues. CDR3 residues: CASSRGAGGSYEQYF. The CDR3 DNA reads TGTGCCAGCAGCCGGGGAGCGGGAGGTTCCTACGAGCAGTACTTC.